A selection of T cell receptor beta chains follows, all from one sample in a study of blood T cell repertoires in COVID-19. Assay: immunoSEQ multiplex PCR; the TCRdb copy retains only in-frame clones and omits some. Of hundreds of thousands of clones detected, roughly 81% appear once; the ten largest clones hold 6.5% to 8.5%. The specimen sequenced was peripheral blood. Receptors originate from a woman of 80 years or more with COVID-19, enrolled during active disease. Each CDR3 is given with its conserved first and last residue. Fields, in order: V gene, clone size, D gene, J gene, CDR3 length, CDR3 DNA, CDR3 protein. The D gene is left open where the match is weak. Expanded clones are given a class, and other clones once, few, many or no size at all.

v_call: TRBV28
clone_size: many
d_call: TRBD1
j_call: TRBJ1-5
cdr3_length: 15
cdr3_nt: TGTGCCAGCAGCCGAGACAGGGAAATCAATCAGCCCCAGCATTTT
cdr3_aa: CASSRDREINQPQHF

v_call: TRBV5-4
clone_size: .
d_call: .
j_call: TRBJ1-5
cdr3_length: 13
cdr3_nt: TGTGCCAGCAGCTTGGACAGGGATGGGCCCCAGCATTTT
cdr3_aa: CASSLDRDGPQHF

v_call: TRBV7-3
clone_size: few
d_call: TRBD1
j_call: TRBJ1-6
cdr3_length: 14
cdr3_nt: TGTGCCAGCAGCCCTCGACAGGGGTCTTCACCCCTCCACTTT
cdr3_aa: CASSPRQGSSPLHF

v_call: TRBV6-5
clone_size: .
d_call: TRBD2
j_call: TRBJ2-5
cdr3_length: 15
cdr3_nt: TGTGCCAGCAGATTCACTAGCGGGGGGCAAGAGACCCAGTACTTC
cdr3_aa: CASRFTSGGQETQYF

v_call: TRBV5-4
clone_size: .
d_call: .
j_call: TRBJ1-5
cdr3_length: 14
cdr3_nt: TGTGCCAGCGGAATATTCGGGATCAATCAGCCCCAGCATTTT
cdr3_aa: CASGIFGINQPQHF

v_call: TRBV5-4
clone_size: .
d_call: .
j_call: TRBJ1-1
cdr3_length: 14
cdr3_nt: TGTGCCAGCAGCTTGGTGGGGGGGGGCACTGAAGCTTTCTTT
cdr3_aa: CASSLVGGGTEAFF

v_call: TRBV6-5
clone_size: .
d_call: .
j_call: TRBJ2-5
cdr3_length: 11
cdr3_nt: TGTGCCAGCAGTTCACAGCGGACCCAGTACTTC
cdr3_aa: CASSSQRTQYF

v_call: TRBV10-3
clone_size: .
d_call: TRBD1
j_call: TRBJ2-2
cdr3_length: 15
cdr3_nt: TGTGCCATCCGAAAGGACAGGGGGAACACCGGGGAGCTGTTTTTT
cdr3_aa: CAIRKDRGNTGELFF

v_call: TRBV11-2
clone_size: once
d_call: .
j_call: TRBJ2-3
cdr3_length: 18
cdr3_nt: TGTGCCAGCAGCTTAGTGGCATTCCTCCAGGGTTTCACAGATACGCAGTATTTT
cdr3_aa: CASSLVAFLQGFTDTQYF

v_call: TRBV19
clone_size: .
d_call: .
j_call: TRBJ1-6
cdr3_length: 15
cdr3_nt: TGTGCCAGTAGTATATTAGGGGGTGCGGGCTCACCCCTCCACTTT
cdr3_aa: CASSILGGAGSPLHF

v_call: TRBV7-3
clone_size: .
d_call: TRBD1
j_call: TRBJ2-1
cdr3_length: 19
cdr3_nt: TGTGCCAGCAGCTTAAATAAGGGACAGGAGCGATGGGGACACAATGAGCAGTTCTTC
cdr3_aa: CASSLNKGQERWGHNEQFF

v_call: TRBV18
clone_size: .
d_call: .
j_call: TRBJ2-7
cdr3_length: 14
cdr3_nt: TGTGCCAGCTCACAATGGCAGGCGGGGTACGAGCAGTGCTTC
cdr3_aa: CASSQWQAGYEQCF

v_call: TRBV21-1
clone_size: .
d_call: .
j_call: TRBJ2-7
cdr3_length: 16
cdr3_nt: TGTGCCAGCAGCACTTTCCGGGACAGGAGCTCCTACGAGCAGTACTTC
cdr3_aa: CASSTFRDRSSYEQYF

v_call: TRBV3-1/TRBV3-2
clone_size: .
d_call: TRBD1
j_call: TRBJ1-2
cdr3_length: 16
cdr3_nt: TGTGCCAGCAGCCGCCTCGACAGGGGCCCTAACTATGGCTACACCTTC
cdr3_aa: CASSRLDRGPNYGYTF

v_call: TRBV3-1/TRBV3-2
clone_size: .
d_call: .
j_call: TRBJ1-5
cdr3_length: 14
cdr3_nt: TGTGCCAGCAGCCAGGGAGCTGGGGTTCAGCCCCAGCATTTT
cdr3_aa: CASSQGAGVQPQHF

v_call: TRBV15
clone_size: .
d_call: .
j_call: TRBJ2-2
cdr3_length: 14
cdr3_nt: TGTGCCACCAGCGGGGACACGTACACCGGGGAGCTGTTTTTT
cdr3_aa: CATSGDTYTGELFF

v_call: TRBV6-1
clone_size: once
d_call: TRBD1
j_call: TRBJ1-5
cdr3_length: 13
cdr3_nt: TGTGCCAGCAGTCCACAGGGGAACCAGCCCCAGCATTTT
cdr3_aa: CASSPQGNQPQHF

v_call: TRBV6-2/TRBV6-3
clone_size: few
d_call: TRBD2
j_call: TRBJ2-7
cdr3_length: 17
cdr3_nt: TGTGCCAGCAGCCCCCTAGCGGGAGGACAGATGGGGTACGAGCAGTACTTC
cdr3_aa: CASSPLAGGQMGYEQYF

v_call: TRBV3-1/TRBV3-2
clone_size: .
d_call: TRBD1
j_call: TRBJ2-1
cdr3_length: 14
cdr3_nt: TGTGCCAGCAGCCAAAGAGGGGGCATTGGGGAGCAGTTCTTC
cdr3_aa: CASSQRGGIGEQFF

v_call: TRBV7-3
clone_size: .
d_call: TRBD2
j_call: TRBJ2-1
cdr3_length: 15
cdr3_nt: TGTGCCAGCAGCCCCGGGACTAGCGCCTACAATGAGCAGTTCTTC
cdr3_aa: CASSPGTSAYNEQFF

v_call: TRBV19
clone_size: .
d_call: .
j_call: TRBJ1-1
cdr3_length: 15
cdr3_nt: TGTGCCAGTAGTCTTACCGGGACAAAAAACACTGAAGCTTTCTTT
cdr3_aa: CASSLTGTKNTEAFF

v_call: TRBV3-1/TRBV3-2
clone_size: .
d_call: TRBD2
j_call: TRBJ2-5
cdr3_length: 17
cdr3_nt: TGTGCCAGCGCACGAGACGATAAGCGGGGACCCCAAGAGACCCAGTACTTC
cdr3_aa: CASARDDKRGPQETQYF

v_call: TRBV29-1
clone_size: few
d_call: .
j_call: TRBJ1-2
cdr3_length: 14
cdr3_nt: TGCAGCGTTGAAGAAATTGCAGGGAACTATGGCTACACCTTC
cdr3_aa: CSVEEIAGNYGYTF

v_call: TRBV5-4
clone_size: .
d_call: TRBD1
j_call: TRBJ1-3
cdr3_length: 15
cdr3_nt: TGTGCCAGCAGCCAGGGACAGGGGGCTGGAAACACCATATATTTT
cdr3_aa: CASSQGQGAGNTIYF

v_call: TRBV7-2
clone_size: .
d_call: TRBD1
j_call: TRBJ2-5
cdr3_length: 16
cdr3_nt: TGTGCCAGCAGCCGGAGGAAAGGGGGCTTTGGGGAGACCCAGTACTTC
cdr3_aa: CASSRRKGGFGETQYF

v_call: TRBV19
clone_size: .
d_call: TRBD1
j_call: TRBJ2-7
cdr3_length: 13
cdr3_nt: TGTGCCACATCCGGGACAGAAGAAGACGAGCAGTACTTC
cdr3_aa: CATSGTEEDEQYF

v_call: TRBV30
clone_size: .
d_call: .
j_call: TRBJ1-1
cdr3_length: 14
cdr3_nt: TGTGCCTGGAGTGTAATGTTGGGAGTCACTGAAGCTTTCTTT
cdr3_aa: CAWSVMLGVTEAFF

v_call: TRBV3-1/TRBV3-2
clone_size: .
d_call: .
j_call: TRBJ1-2
cdr3_length: 16
cdr3_nt: TGTGCCAGCAGCCAAGATCCCGGCAGGGCCAACTATGGCTACACCTTC
cdr3_aa: CASSQDPGRANYGYTF

v_call: TRBV7-3
clone_size: .
d_call: .
j_call: TRBJ2-3
cdr3_length: 14
cdr3_nt: TGTGCCAGCAGCTTGGGCGGGAACGAATATACGCAGTATTTT
cdr3_aa: CASSLGGNEYTQYF

v_call: TRBV28
clone_size: .
d_call: .
j_call: TRBJ2-2
cdr3_length: 16
cdr3_nt: TGTGCCAGCAGTCCGACGTCGCAGGGGTTCCCCGGGGAGCTGTTTTTT
cdr3_aa: CASSPTSQGFPGELFF

v_call: TRBV10-2
clone_size: .
d_call: .
j_call: TRBJ2-6
cdr3_length: 17
cdr3_nt: TGCGCCAGCAGTGAGCGGGGCGGGAACTCTGGGGCCAACGTCCTGACTTTC
cdr3_aa: CASSERGGNSGANVLTF

v_call: TRBV6-5
clone_size: few
d_call: .
j_call: TRBJ2-7
cdr3_length: 14
cdr3_nt: TGTGCCAGCAGTAGAGCTAGGAAAGCCTACGAGCAGTACTTC
cdr3_aa: CASSRARKAYEQYF

v_call: TRBV7-2
clone_size: .
d_call: .
j_call: TRBJ1-3
cdr3_length: 14
cdr3_nt: TGTGCCAGCAGCTTACAATTCTCTGGAAACACCATATATTTT
cdr3_aa: CASSLQFSGNTIYF

v_call: TRBV5-4
clone_size: .
d_call: .
j_call: TRBJ1-2
cdr3_length: 13
cdr3_nt: TGTGCCAGCAGCTTAGTCAGGGACTATGGCTACACCTTC
cdr3_aa: CASSLVRDYGYTF

v_call: TRBV5-6
clone_size: once
d_call: .
j_call: TRBJ1-2
cdr3_length: 14
cdr3_nt: TGTGCCAGCAGCTCCTGGGGGGGACATGGTGGCTACACCTTC
cdr3_aa: CASSSWGGHGGYTF

v_call: TRBV7-6
clone_size: .
d_call: .
j_call: TRBJ2-5
cdr3_length: 14
cdr3_nt: TGTGCCAGCAGCCACGACAGCAGCCAAGAGACCCAGTACTTC
cdr3_aa: CASSHDSSQETQYF

v_call: TRBV7-9
clone_size: .
d_call: .
j_call: TRBJ2-7
cdr3_length: 16
cdr3_nt: TGTGCCAGCACCCTTATGGGGCCGGACACCCCCTACGAGCAGTACTTC
cdr3_aa: CASTLMGPDTPYEQYF

v_call: TRBV11-2
clone_size: .
d_call: TRBD1
j_call: TRBJ2-2
cdr3_length: 16
cdr3_nt: TGTGCCAGCAGGATGACAGGGGTCCATCAGACCGGGGAGCTGTTTTTT
cdr3_aa: CASRMTGVHQTGELFF

v_call: TRBV6-5
clone_size: .
d_call: .
j_call: TRBJ1-1
cdr3_length: 14
cdr3_nt: TGTGCCAGCAGTTCCCCCAGCGTGAACACTGAAGCTTTCTTT
cdr3_aa: CASSSPSVNTEAFF

v_call: TRBV9
clone_size: .
d_call: .
j_call: TRBJ1-3
cdr3_length: 17
cdr3_nt: TGTGCCAGCAGCGTAGGGGCGGGGAACTTGGGAGGAAACACCATATATTTT
cdr3_aa: CASSVGAGNLGGNTIYF

v_call: TRBV6-5
clone_size: .
d_call: .
j_call: TRBJ1-1
cdr3_length: 14
cdr3_nt: TGTGCCAGCAGTTACGAGGGGGGGGTGCGTGAAGCTTTCTTT
cdr3_aa: CASSYEGGVREAFF

v_call: TRBV15
clone_size: .
d_call: TRBD1
j_call: TRBJ2-1
cdr3_length: 16
cdr3_nt: TGTGCCACCAGCAGAGATGGGGACAGGGCCTACAATGAGCAGTTCTTC
cdr3_aa: CATSRDGDRAYNEQFF

v_call: TRBV28
clone_size: few
d_call: .
j_call: TRBJ2-3
cdr3_length: 14
cdr3_nt: TGTGCCAGCTTAAATCGGAGGGCGCGGGATACGCAGTATTTT
cdr3_aa: CASLNRRARDTQYF

v_call: TRBV6-6
clone_size: .
d_call: .
j_call: TRBJ1-1
cdr3_length: 13
cdr3_nt: TGTGCCAGCAGTTACAGCGGGGGCACTGAAGCTTTCTTT
cdr3_aa: CASSYSGGTEAFF

v_call: TRBV30
clone_size: .
d_call: TRBD1
j_call: TRBJ1-5
cdr3_length: 15
cdr3_nt: TGTGCCTGGAATTCTCCGGGACAGTTCAATCAGCCCCAGCATTTT
cdr3_aa: CAWNSPGQFNQPQHF

v_call: TRBV28
clone_size: .
d_call: .
j_call: TRBJ2-7
cdr3_length: 16
cdr3_nt: TGTGCCAGCAGCTTAGGGCCCGGGAAGGAATTATACGAGCAGTACTTC
cdr3_aa: CASSLGPGKELYEQYF

v_call: TRBV6-2/TRBV6-3
clone_size: .
d_call: TRBD1
j_call: TRBJ2-7
cdr3_length: 18
cdr3_nt: TGTGCCAGCAGTTACAGGCCCAGGGGGATAGGGTCCTCCTACGAGCAGTACTTC
cdr3_aa: CASSYRPRGIGSSYEQYF

v_call: TRBV12-5
clone_size: .
d_call: .
j_call: TRBJ1-5
cdr3_length: 14
cdr3_nt: TGTGCTAGTGGACCTGACAGGCTTTATCAGCCCCAGCATTTT
cdr3_aa: CASGPDRLYQPQHF